These T cell receptor beta chains were read from a single sample in a study of T cell repertoires in cytomegalovirus infection. TCRdb processed the reads anew with MiXCR; each CDR3 protein has one entry. In the table there are around 450,000 distinct CDR3 sequences, about 11% of which are singletons. Specimen: PBMCs. The receptor set was obtained from a human donor in good health (CMV status not recorded). Some clones in this sample may be carry-over from other donors' samples. Both conserved end residues are part of each CDR3. The order of the fields is D gene, V gene, J gene, clone size, CDR3 protein, CDR3 DNA. A D gene is named only where the DNA matches it firmly. Clone size appears in some rows only: once, few, many, or a class for an expanded clone.

TRBD2	TRBV12-3/TRBV12-4	TRBJ2-7	few	CASILSGSFDEQYF	TGTGCCAGCATCCTCAGCGGGAGCTTTGACGAGCAGTACTTC
TRBD1	TRBV12-5	TRBJ1-2	NA	CASGQGTGTSYGYTF	TGTGCTAGTGGTCAGGGGACAGGAACCTCCTATGGCTACACCTTC
NA	TRBV12-3/TRBV12-4	TRBJ2-5	few	CASSPPSKTQYF	TGTGCCAGCAGTCCCCCTAGTAAGACCCAGTACTTC
NA	TRBV2	TRBJ2-7	many	CASSKGSYEQYF	TGTGCCAGCAGCAAAGGTAGCTACGAGCAGTACTTC
NA	TRBV7-8	TRBJ1-1	many	CASSLALYTEAFF	TGTGCCAGCAGCTTAGCTTTATACACTGAAGCTTTCTTT
TRBD2	TRBV20-1	TRBJ2-7	NA	CSAWTSGRLGGYEQYF	TGCAGTGCATGGACTAGCGGGAGGCTCGGAGGCTACGAGCAGTACTTC
NA	TRBV4-1	TRBJ1-4	NA	CASSQTPLTGEKLFF	TGCGCCAGCAGCCAAACCCCCCTAACAGGTGAAAAACTGTTTTTT
NA	TRBV7-6	TRBJ1-1	many	CASRNPGGEGAFF	TGTGCCAGCAGGAACCCCGGGGGGGAGGGAGCTTTCTTT
TRBD2	TRBV28	TRBJ2-5	many	CASSLGGTSGGQYQETQYF	TGTGCCAGCAGTTTAGGGGGGACTAGCGGGGGCCAGTACCAAGAGACCCAGTACTTC
NA	TRBV4-1	TRBJ1-1	many	CASSPPLGGGEFLGNAEAFF	TGCGCCAGCAGCCCTCCCTTGGGTGGGGGCGAATTTTTGGGTAACGCTGAAGCTTTCTTT
TRBD1	TRBV6-1	TRBJ1-2	many	CASSPQGADGYTF	TGTGCCAGCAGTCCGCAGGGGGCGGATGGCTACACCTTC
NA	TRBV9	TRBJ2-1	many	CASSVSYKLISSYNEQFF	TGTGCCAGCAGCGTCAGCTACAAGCTTATCAGCTCCTACAATGAGCAGTTCTTC
TRBD2	TRBV20-1	TRBJ2-1	NA	CSVRDRGSAYNEQFF	TGCAGTGTCAGGGATCGCGGGAGTGCTTACAATGAGCAGTTCTTC
NA	TRBV11-2	TRBJ1-2	many	CASSFGRTNYGYTF	TGTGCCAGCAGCTTTGGCAGGACTAACTATGGCTACACCTTC
TRBD1	TRBV2	TRBJ2-5	NA	CASRRQGGEETQYF	TGTGCCAGCAGGAGACAGGGGGGAGAAGAGACCCAGTACTTC
NA	TRBV10-3	TRBJ1-1	many	CAISEPLGAEAFF	TGTGCCATCAGTGAGCCACTAGGGGCTGAAGCTTTCTTT
NA	TRBV5-1	TRBJ2-5	few	CASSLEDPGVQETQYF	TGCGCCAGCAGCTTGGAGGACCCTGGGGTTCAAGAGACCCAGTACTTC
NA	TRBV11-2	TRBJ1-1	many	CASSSPRGGLEAFF	TGTGCCAGCAGCTCCCCCCGCGGGGGGCTGGAGGCTTTCTTT
NA	TRBV2	TRBJ2-1	NA	CASRGGEGIF	TGTGCCAGCAGAGGGGGTGAGGGAATCTTC
TRBD1	TRBV6-1	TRBJ2-7	many	CASSDQGASYEQYF	TGTGCCAGCAGTGACCAGGGGGCGTCGTACGAGCAGTACTTC
TRBD1	TRBV29-1	TRBJ1-2	many	CSVEDRTQGAGGYTF	TGCAGCGTTGAAGATCGGACACAGGGGGCAGGTGGCTACACCTTC
NA	TRBV3-1	TRBJ2-3	once	CASSSGAQSPTDTQYF	TGTGCCAGCAGCTCAGGAGCTCAAAGCCCCACAGATACGCAGTATTTT
NA	TRBV12-3/TRBV12-4	TRBJ2-3	many	CASSLTPNHLTDTQYF	TGTGCCAGCAGTTTGACGCCGAACCACCTCACAGATACGCAGTATTTT
NA	TRBV7-8	TRBJ1-3	many	CASSPRVVQAAGAIYF	TGTGCCAGCAGCCCACGTGTCGTCCAAGCGGCAGGAGCCATATATTTT
NA	TRBV19	TRBJ1-5	NA	CPSSSMGTQSNQPQHF	TGTCCCAGTAGTTCTATGGGGACACAGAGCAATCAGCCCCAGCATTTT
TRBD1	TRBV11-3	TRBJ2-2	many	CASSLFSGQGNTGELFF	TGTGCCAGCAGCTTATTCTCCGGACAGGGGAACACCGGGGAGCTGTTTTTT
NA	TRBV20-1	TRBJ1-5	NA	CSAAMYSNQPQHF	TGCAGTGCTGCCATGTATAGCAATCAGCCCCAGCATTTT
NA	TRBV3-1	TRBJ2-1	NA	CASSRPGPYNEQFF	TGTGCCAGCAGCCGCCCAGGACCCTACAATGAGCAGTTCTTC
NA	TRBV2	TRBJ2-1	NA	CASSSGYNEQFF	TGTGCCAGCTCTTCGGGATACAATGAGCAGTTCTTC
TRBD1	TRBV3-1	TRBJ1-2	NA	CASSQAGTGGVGYGYTF	TGTGCCAGCAGCCAAGCCGGGACAGGGGGCGTAGGCTATGGCTACACCTTC
TRBD1	TRBV6-1	TRBJ2-5	NA	CASSIPPGQGARGPQETQYF	TGTGCCAGCAGTATTCCTCCGGGACAGGGGGCGCGAGGGCCCCAAGAGACCCAGTACTTC
NA	TRBV20-1	TRBJ2-2	NA	CSARGAGAGRNTGELFF	TGCAGTGCTAGAGGGGCCGGGGCGGGACGGAACACCGGGGAGCTGTTTTTT